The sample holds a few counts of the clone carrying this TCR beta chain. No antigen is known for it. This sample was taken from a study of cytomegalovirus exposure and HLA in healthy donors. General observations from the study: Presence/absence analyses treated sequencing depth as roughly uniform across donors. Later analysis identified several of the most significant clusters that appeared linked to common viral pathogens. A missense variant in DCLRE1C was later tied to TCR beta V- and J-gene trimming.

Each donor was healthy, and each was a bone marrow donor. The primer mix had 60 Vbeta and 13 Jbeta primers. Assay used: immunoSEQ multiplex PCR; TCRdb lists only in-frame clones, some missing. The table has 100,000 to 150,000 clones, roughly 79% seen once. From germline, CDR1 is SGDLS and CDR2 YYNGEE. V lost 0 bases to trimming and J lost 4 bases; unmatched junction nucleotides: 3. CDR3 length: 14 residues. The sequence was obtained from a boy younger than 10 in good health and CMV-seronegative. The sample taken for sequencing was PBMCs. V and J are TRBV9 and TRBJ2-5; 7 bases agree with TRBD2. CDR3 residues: CASSVVGGGETQYF. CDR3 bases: TGTGCCAGCAGCGTAGTGGGGGGGGGAGAGACCCAGTACTTC.